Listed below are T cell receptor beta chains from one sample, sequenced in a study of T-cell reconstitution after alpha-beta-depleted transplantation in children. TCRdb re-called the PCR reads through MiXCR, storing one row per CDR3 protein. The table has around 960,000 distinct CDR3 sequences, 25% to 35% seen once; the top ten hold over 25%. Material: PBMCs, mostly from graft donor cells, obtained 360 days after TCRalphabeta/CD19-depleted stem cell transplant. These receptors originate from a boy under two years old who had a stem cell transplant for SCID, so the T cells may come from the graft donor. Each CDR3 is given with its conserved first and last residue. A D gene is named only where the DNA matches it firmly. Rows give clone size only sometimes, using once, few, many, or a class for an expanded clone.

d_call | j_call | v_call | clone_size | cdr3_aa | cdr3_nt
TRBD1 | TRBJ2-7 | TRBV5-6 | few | CASVETGTANYEQYF | TGTGCCAGCGTAGAGACCGGGACAGCGAACTACGAGCAGTACTTC
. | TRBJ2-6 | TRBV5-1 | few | CASSFTGFSGANVLTF | TGCGCCAGCAGCTTCACAGGGTTTTCTGGGGCCAACGTCCTGACTTTC
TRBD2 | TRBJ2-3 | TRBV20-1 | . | CSARLLAGGTDTQYF | TGCAGTGCCAGACTTCTAGCGGGGGGAACAGATACGCAGTATTTT
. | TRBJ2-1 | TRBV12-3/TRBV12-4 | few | CASSFLISGEQFF | TGTGCCAGCAGTTTTCTAATATCGGGTGAGCAGTTCTTC
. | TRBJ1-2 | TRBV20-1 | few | CSARVGGTYYGYTF | TGCAGTGCTAGGGTTGGGGGCACCTACTATGGCTACACCTTC
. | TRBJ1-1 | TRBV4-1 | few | CASSQVGFREAFF | TGCGCCAGCAGCCAAGTAGGCTTTAGAGAAGCTTTCTTT
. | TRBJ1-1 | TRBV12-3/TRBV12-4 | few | CASSSPDTEAFF | TGTGCCAGCAGTTCCCCCGACACTGAAGCTTTCTTT
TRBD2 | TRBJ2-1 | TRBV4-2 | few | CASSQGPLAGGNEQFF | TGTGCCAGCAGCCAAGGACCCCTAGCGGGGGGGAATGAGCAGTTCTTC
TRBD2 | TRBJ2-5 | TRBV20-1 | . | CSADPGLVEVETQYF | TGCAGTGCGGATCCGGGACTAGTTGAAGTAGAGACCCAGTACTTC
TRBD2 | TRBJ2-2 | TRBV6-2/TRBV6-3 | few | CASKRGWNTGELFF | TGTGCCAGCAAGCGGGGGTGGAACACCGGGGAGCTGTTTTTT
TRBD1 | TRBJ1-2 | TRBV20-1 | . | CSARDLNLTGDNYGYTF | TGCAGTGCTAGAGACCTAAACTTAACAGGGGATAACTATGGCTACACCTTC